A selection of T cell receptor beta chains follows, all from one sample in a study of blood T cell repertoires in COVID-19. Profiling relied on immunoSEQ multiplex PCR, and the TCRdb table lists in-frame clones only, not all of them. There are some 280,000 clones in the sample; approximately 91% occur only once, and under 15% lies in the top ten. The sequenced sample was peripheral blood. These receptors came from a woman aged 60-70 years with acute or convalescent COVID-19. Both conserved end residues are part of each CDR3. The D gene is left open where the match is weak. Part of the rows lack a size; the others show once, few, many or a class for expanded clones.

J	D	size	V	DNA	CDR3
TRBJ2-7	TRBD1	NA	TRBV7-9	TGTGCCAGCAGCAAAACAGGGGGCAACTACGAGCAGTACTTC	CASSKTGGNYEQYF
TRBJ2-3	TRBD2	NA	TRBV6-1	TGTGCCAGCAGTGAAGCGCGACTAGCGGGAGGGAAGACAGATACGCAGTATTTT	CASSEARLAGGKTDTQYF
TRBJ1-2	NA	NA	TRBV7-2	TGTGCCAGCAGCCCAGACAGGAGGTATGGCTACACCTTC	CASSPDRRYGYTF
TRBJ1-2	NA	NA	TRBV21-1	TGTGCCAGCAGCACGGGACAGGGCCTCCCTAACTATGGCTACACCTTC	CASSTGQGLPNYGYTF
TRBJ1-2	NA	NA	TRBV18	TGTGCCAGCTCACTTCCTCTATCTAACTATGGCTACACCTTC	CASSLPLSNYGYTF
TRBJ2-1	NA	NA	TRBV15	TGTGCCACCAGCCCCCCGGGCAGGGGCTACAATGAGCAGTTCTTC	CATSPPGRGYNEQFF
TRBJ2-6	NA	NA	TRBV18	TGTGCCAGCTCACCTGGGACAGGGACTAGTGGGGCCAACGTCCTGACTTTC	CASSPGTGTSGANVLTF
TRBJ2-7	TRBD1	NA	TRBV19	TGTGCCAGTACCCCGCGGACAGGGCCTAAAAAGCAGTACTTC	CASTPRTGPKKQYF
TRBJ2-3	NA	many	TRBV9	TGTGCCAGCAGCGTAGACCTTTCAGGCGCAGATACGCAGTATTTT	CASSVDLSGADTQYF
TRBJ1-1	TRBD1	few	TRBV24-1	TGTGCCACCAGTACCCGGGACAGGAACACTGAAGCTTTCTTT	CATSTRDRNTEAFF
TRBJ1-5	NA	NA	TRBV2	TGTGCCAGCAGTGAAATCGGTCCAGGGGGCAATCAGCCCCAGCATTTT	CASSEIGPGGNQPQHF
TRBJ2-7	TRBD2	NA	TRBV7-3	TGTGCCAGCAGCTTAGGACTAGCGGGAGCCGAGCAGTACTTC	CASSLGLAGAEQYF
TRBJ2-2	NA	NA	TRBV12-5	TGTGCTAGTGGCGAAGGGGGAACCGGGGAGCTGTTTTTT	CASGEGGTGELFF
TRBJ1-2	TRBD1	few	TRBV6-2/TRBV6-3	TGTGCCAGCAGTTACAGGGGACAGGGATTGGATGGCTACACCTTC	CASSYRGQGLDGYTF
TRBJ2-7	TRBD2	NA	TRBV3-1/TRBV3-2	TGTGCCAGCAGCCTTATCCCAGGACTAGCGGGAGGGGGATCCTACGAGCAGTACTTC	CASSLIPGLAGGGSYEQYF
TRBJ1-3	TRBD1	NA	TRBV5-4	TGTGCCAGCAGCTCGGAACCCCAGGGGGCTTGGGACACCATATATTTT	CASSSEPQGAWDTIYF
TRBJ2-1	TRBD2	NA	TRBV7-3	TGTGCCAGCAGCTTAATAGCGGGGGGTAGCTACAATGAGCAGTTCTTC	CASSLIAGGSYNEQFF
TRBJ1-6	TRBD1	NA	TRBV7-2	TGTGCCAGCAGCTTAGAGCGGACAGGGGGCTCGGAATCCCTCCACTTT	CASSLERTGGSESLHF
TRBJ2-4	NA	once	TRBV6-5	TGTGCCAGCAGTCCAGAGGGGGGGGGAAACATTCAGTACTTC	CASSPEGGGNIQYF
TRBJ2-1	TRBD1	NA	TRBV11-2	TGTGCCAGCAGCTTAGCCCGACAGGGTAGTAATGAGCAGTTCTTC	CASSLARQGSNEQFF
TRBJ1-1	NA	NA	TRBV24-1	TGTGCCACCAGACAGAACTTGAACACTGAAGCTTTCTTT	CATRQNLNTEAFF
TRBJ2-7	TRBD2	NA	TRBV7-2	TGTGCCAGCAGCCTACGGACTAGCGGGAGAAAAGGCTCCTACGAGCAGTACTTC	CASSLRTSGRKGSYEQYF
TRBJ2-2	TRBD1	NA	TRBV5-1	TGCGCCAGCAGCTACACAGGGGGCGGAACCGGGGAGCTGTTTTTT	CASSYTGGGTGELFF
TRBJ1-1	NA	NA	TRBV11-3	TGTGCCAGCAGCAGAGGGAGTTGGACTGAAGCTTTCTTT	CASSRGSWTEAFF